This T cell receptor beta chain was recovered during a study of somatic mutations in T cells in chronic GVHD (TCRdb year 2020). Regarding this clone: Its antigen is not yet known. The record has no base qualities; no much larger clone is one base away.

Sorting staining used anti-CD3, anti-CD4, anti-CD8 and a Vbeta20 antibody from the IOTest Beta Mark kit on a FACSAria III, with purity above 98%. Peripheral blood was collected in sodium heparin tubes, and mononuclear cells were isolated by Ficoll-Paque PLUS density gradient centrifugation. CD4+ Vbeta20+, CD4+ Vbeta20-, and CD8+ T cell fractions were FACS-sorted before TCRbeta deep sequencing. Isolated genomic DNA was used for TCRbeta deep sequencing. TCRbeta CDR3 sequencing and initial data processing were performed with the immunoSEQ assay as a commercial service. As for the authors' bioinformatics: Reads were demultiplexed, adapter and primer sequences were removed, similar clones were merged by frequency-ratio clustering, and V, D, J genes were annotated with IMGT. TCRdb took over this immuneACCESS table, retaining in-frame rearrangements with V and J assigned. Such tables are incomplete; in checked studies, under half of the missing clones stem from an unresolved V gene, and the remainder is unexplained. For V, J and clone size, that table is used; D and trimming come from the DNA. The sample profile shows about 13,000 clones; around 80% of them were found once. About 34% of the sample comes from the top ten.

Here V drops 4 bases and J drops 7 bases, and the junction holds 3 bases not matched to any gene. From the germline V gene, CDR1 is MNHNS and CDR2 is SASEGT. Inclusive of the bounding cysteine and phenylalanine, the CDR3 is 14 residues long. The sequence is cut down to CDR3 DNA, 42 bases in frame from base 1. This clonotype originated in a male patient aged 50 to 59 with chronic graft-versus-host disease. After a transplant, the donor of the graft may account for some T cells. The material sequenced was Vbeta20-negative CD4+ T cells from blood. This sample's cell subset or site label indicates: CD4+ T cells sorted as TCR Vbeta20 negative by flow cytometry. The rearrangement combines TRBV6-1 with TRBJ1-6; 8 bases in the junction line up with TRBD1. Here is the DNA: TGTGCCAGCAGTGCAGACAGGGGCAATTCACCCCTCCACTTT. Its coded protein is CASSADRGNSPLHF.